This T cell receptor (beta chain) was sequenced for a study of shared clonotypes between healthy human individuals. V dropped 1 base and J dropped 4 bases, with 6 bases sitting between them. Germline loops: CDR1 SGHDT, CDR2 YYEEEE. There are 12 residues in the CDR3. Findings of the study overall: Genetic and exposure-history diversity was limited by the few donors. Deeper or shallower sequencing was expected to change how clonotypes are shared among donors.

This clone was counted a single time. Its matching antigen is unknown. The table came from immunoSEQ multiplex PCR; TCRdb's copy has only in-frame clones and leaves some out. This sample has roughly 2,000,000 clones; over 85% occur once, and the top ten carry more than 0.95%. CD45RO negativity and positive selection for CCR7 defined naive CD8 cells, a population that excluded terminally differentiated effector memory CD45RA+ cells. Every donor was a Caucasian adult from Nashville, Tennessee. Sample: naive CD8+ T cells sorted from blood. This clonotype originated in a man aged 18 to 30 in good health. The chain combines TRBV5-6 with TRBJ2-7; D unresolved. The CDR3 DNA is TGTGCCAGCAGCTTGATAGGGTACGAGCAGTACTTC. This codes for CASSLIGYEQYF.